Presented here are 32 T cell receptor beta chains from one specimen sequenced in a study of tumor and adjacent non-tumor tissue in lung cancer. No cell sorting was done before RNA was extracted from the tissue. Three rounds of nested PCR, following a modified ARM-PCR protocol, produced the TCRbeta library. TCRdb used MiXCR to reprocess the multiplex PCR reads, holding one entry per CDR3 protein. Of 70,000 to 90,000 distinct CDR3 sequences listed, around 77% are singletons. The source material was lung tumor tissue. The receptors shown here come from a woman aged 50 to 60 with non-small cell lung cancer.

On this clonotype itself: The CDR3 carries no conserved terminal phenylalanine or tryptophan, so it likely arises from a read error. The rearrangement links TRBV11-2 to TRBJ2-1; the match to TRBD2 covers 10 bases. The CDR3 sequence is 16 residues long. CDR1 and CDR2 from the germline V gene are SGHAT and FQNNGV. CDR3 nucleotide sequence: TGTCCCAGCAGCCCAGGGGGGCTAGCGGGAGTAGGAGAGCAGTTCTTA. As protein: CPSSPGGLAGVGEQFL.

The J gene is TRBJ1-3, the V gene TRBV10-3; D is unclear. CDR1 is ENHRY and CDR2 is SYGVKD in the germline V gene. The V and J ends lost 7 bases and 0 bases respectively, with 10 bases between them. The CDR3 contains 14 residues. DNA for the CDR3: TGTGCCATCAATCTAGGTAGCTCTGGAAACACCATATATTTT. Protein sequence: CAINLGSSGNTIYF.

This clonotype was seen many times. V is TRBV28 and J is TRBJ1-1; TRBD1 aligns across 9 bases. Unmatched junction bases numbered 12, after V lost 7 bases and J lost 3 bases. Germline CDR1 MDHEN, CDR2 SYDVKM. This CDR3 has 16 amino acids. CDR3 residues: CASTPGDRDRDTEAFF. In nucleotides, the CDR3 is TGTGCCAGCACCCCCGGGGACAGGGATAGGGACACTGAAGCTTTCTTT.

Regarding this clonotype: Lacking the conserved final phenylalanine or tryptophan, this CDR3 likely reflects a read error. It is unclear where the CDR3 begins or ends on the DNA, so no DNA is shown, and the CDR3 is as TCRdb lists it. This chain joins TRBV4-2 and TRBJ2-7; the D call TRBD2 from the table was never checked on the DNA. Looked up from germline, CDR1 is LGHNA and CDR2 is YNFKEQ. The CDR3 length is 18 residues, termini included. CDR3 residues: CANSQEGLAGEDRYEQYL.

By frequency in the sample, this clonotype is medium-sized. A read error may produce the germline difference seen at one junction end. The chain has TRBV12-3 or TRBV12-4 and TRBJ1-3; D is unclear. CDR3 size: 16 residues. CDR3 in DNA: TGTGCCAGCAGCTTAGACTCCTGGACCTCTGGAAACACCATATATTTT. The encoded protein is CASSLDSWTSGNTIYF.

A word on this clonotype: One end of the junction is discordant with germline, which a read error may explain. The chain carries TRBV14 and TRBJ2-1; 14 bases agree with TRBD2. The CDR3 extends over 14 amino acids. The germline V gene has CDR1 SGHDN and CDR2 FVKESK. DNA of the CDR3: TGTGTCAGCAGCCAAGAACGACTAGCGGGGGGGCAGTTCTTT. Residues: CVSSQERLAGGQFF. Complete variable domain (other parts from reference TRBV14 and TRBJ2-1): EAGVTQFPSHSVIEKGQTVTLRCDPISGHDNLYWYRRVMGKEIKFLLHFVKESKQDESGMPNNRFLAERTGGTYSTLKVQPAELEDSGVYFCVSSQERLAGGQFFGPGTRLTVL.

There are many counts of this clonotype. V and J are TRBV24-1 and TRBJ1-2; 8 positions match TRBD1. V was clipped by 5 bases and J by 9 bases; unmatched bases: 7. This CDR3 is 13 amino acids long. CDR1 and CDR2 from the germline V gene are KGHDR and SFDVKD. For the CDR3, the DNA is TGTGCCACCAGTGCTGCGGACAGGGCTAGCTACACCTTC. It encodes CATSAADRASYTF.

By sample fraction, this clonotype is medium-sized (0.01 to 0.1%). CDR3: CASHYQWGRGNNEQFF. For the CDR3, the DNA is TGTGCCAGCCATTACCAGTGGGGCCGGGGCAACAATGAGCAGTTCTTC. The rearrangement uses TRBV28 and TRBJ2-1; the D gene could be TRBD1 or TRBD2 (5 bases each). The germline gives CDR1 MDHEN, CDR2 SYDVKM. V was trimmed by 8 bases and J by 5 bases, leaving 22 bases between them. This CDR3 contains 16 residues. Filled out from reference TRBV28 and TRBJ2-1, the complete variable domain reads DVKVTQSSRYLVKRTGEKVFLECVQDMDHENMFWYRQDPGLGLRLIYFSYDVKMKEKGDIPEGYSVSREKKERFSLILESASTNQTSMYLCASHYQWGRGNNEQFFGPGTRLTVL.

In the case of this clonotype: This CDR3 fails to terminate in the conserved phenylalanine or tryptophan, so it likely reflects a read error. No DNA is shown, since the ends of the CDR3 on it are uncertain; the CDR3 is the one TCRdb lists. The J gene is TRBJ2-1, the V gene TRBV7-9; TRBD2, the table's D call, was not compared with the DNA. Looked up from germline, CDR1 is SEHNR and CDR2 is FQNEAQ (reference sequence). Termini included, the CDR3 measures 11 amino acids. CDR3: CASSTRLEWFL.

The J gene is TRBJ2-5, the V gene TRBV24-1; possible D gene TRBD2, 5 bases. V lost 1 base, J lost 4 bases, and 12 bases lay in between. This CDR3 has 15 amino acids. CDR1 and CDR2 (germline): KGHDR, SFDVKD. CDR3 region: CATSDFLVGAETQYF. DNA for the CDR3: TGTGCCACCAGTGATTTTCTAGTGGGAGCAGAGACCCAGTACTTC.

The rearrangement uses TRBV5-1 and TRBJ2-3; TRBD2 is a possible D gene (8 bases). The CDR3 is 17 amino acids. Germline V gene lookup returns CDR1 SGHRS and CDR2 YFSETQ. V was trimmed by 0 bases and J by 11 bases, leaving 25 bases between them. CDR3 bases: TGCGCCAGCAGCTTGGGGACAGGCAGGAGCGGGAGAGATGAGCAGTATTTT. It specifies CASSLGTGRSGRDEQYF.

In regard to this clonotype: At one of its ends the junction is not consistent with the germline gene, which may arise from a read error. The rearrangement uses TRBV5-1 and TRBJ2-3, with a weak D call TRBD1 (5 bases). The CDR3 has 16 amino acids. Germline V gene lookup returns CDR1 SGHRS and CDR2 YFSETQ. The CDR3 loop is CVSSLNPAGNTDTQYF. CDR3 in DNA: TGCGTCAGCAGCTTAAATCCGGCAGGGAATACAGATACGCAGTATTTT.

For this clonotype: The CDR3 end shows no conserved phenylalanine or tryptophan, and so a read error is likely. The rearrangement links TRBV28 to TRBJ2-7; no definite D call. Between the trimmed V and J ends, which lost 5 bases and 2 bases, there was a span of 22 bases. The CDR3 covers 17 residues. CDR1 and CDR2 (germline): MDHEN, SYDVKM. The CDR3 reads CASSPISVLGSTYEQYI. The DNA for the CDR3 is TGTGCCAGCAGTCCCATATCGGTTCTCGGCAGTACCTACGAGCAGTACATC.

Worth noting for this clonotype: The junction departs from the called germline gene at one end, perhaps through a read error. The rearrangement links TRBV11-2 to TRBJ2-3; D call uncertain. Germline loops: CDR1 SGHAT, CDR2 FQNNGV. This CDR3 is 14 amino acids long. The CDR3 spells CTSSLDLVADTQYF. The CDR3 DNA reads as TGTACCAGCAGTTTAGATCTGGTAGCTGATACGCAATATTTT.

The chain combines TRBV4-1 with TRBJ2-7; D gene uncertain. The CDR3 spans 13 residues. V was shortened by 3 bases and J by 7 bases, with 13 bases between the two germline ends. The V gene's germline CDR1 is MGHRA and CDR2 YSYEKL. The DNA for the CDR3 is TGCGCCAGCAGCCATGAGTCCAAGGATGAGCAGTACTTC. It is translated as CASSHESKDEQYF.

Details on this clonotype: The CDR3 end shows no conserved phenylalanine or tryptophan, and so a read error is likely. The rearrangement uses TRBV12-3 or TRBV12-4 and TRBJ2-7, with TRBD2 matching over 16 bases. Losses at the gene ends were 4 bases for V and 4 bases for J; bases not matched to a gene: 7. This CDR3 has 17 amino acids. The CDR3 DNA is TGTGCCAGCAGTTCTCAGGCGGGACTAGCGGGAGGGTACGAGCAGTACATC. Its protein product is CASSSQAGLAGGYEQYI.

The table lists this clonotype with a few counts. The junction does not match germline at one end; this may be a read error. The CDR3 coding sequence is TGCAGTATGGAGGCGCAGAGCTACGAGCACTACTTC. Translation: CSMEAQSYEHYF. The V and J genes are TRBV29-1 and TRBJ2-7; tentatively, D is TRBD2 (5 bases). CDR1 SQVTM and CDR2 ANQGSEA come from the germline V gene. The CDR3 contains 12 residues.

Details on this clonotype: One end of the junction varies from germline; a read error may be responsible. The chain couples TRBV28 to TRBJ1-2; 8 bases are a match to TRBD1. The CDR3 sequence is 14 residues long. From germline, CDR1 is MDHEN and CDR2 SYDVKM. CDR3 region: CAGSFRGRGSGYTF. CDR3 sequence (DNA): TGCGCCGGCTCCTTCAGGGGGCGCGGGAGTGGCTACACCTTC.

This chain links TRBV6-1 with TRBJ1-1; 8 bases are shared with TRBD1. The germline gives CDR1 MNHNS, CDR2 SASEGT. This CDR3 is built from 13 residues. CDR3 nucleotide sequence: TGTGCTAACAGTCCCGGGACAGGCTACAAAGCTTTCTTT. Amino acid sequence: CANSPGTGYKAFF.

Details on this clonotype: The conserved final phenylalanine or tryptophan is absent from the CDR3, which likely points to a read error. The rearrangement uses TRBV11-1 and TRBJ2-7, with 8 positions matching TRBD1. The V gene end was trimmed by 5 bases and the J gene end by 0 bases; junction bases not matched to a gene: 6. The CDR3 runs to 15 residues. Germline V gene lookup returns CDR1 SGHAT and CDR2 FQDESV (reference sequence). The chain's CDR3 is CASSLTGAASYEQYS. In DNA, the CDR3 is TGTGCCAGCAGCCTGACAGGGGCGGCCTCCTACGAGCAGTACTCA.

The sample holds many counts of this clonotype. V and J are TRBV6-5 and TRBJ2-2, with D perhaps matching TRBD2 (5 bases). V was trimmed by 7 bases and J by 6 bases, leaving 18 bases between them. The CDR3 covers 15 residues. Germline CDR1 is MNHEY and CDR2 is SVGAGI. CDR3 in amino acids: CASNGFGGASGELFF. CDR3 coding DNA: TGTGCCAGCAACGGGTTCGGAGGTGCTTCCGGGGAGCTGTTTTTT.

In the case of this clonotype: With a much larger clone just one base away, this may be a read error. The rearrangement links TRBV28 to TRBJ1-1; D gene ambiguous. Germline values: CDR1 MDHEN, CDR2 SYDVKM. The V end lost 8 bases, the J end lost 11 bases, and 15 bases lay between the germline ends. The CDR3 consists of 11 residues. The CDR3 DNA follows: TGTGCCAGCTATGCGAAGTTGTGGGCTTTCTTT. As protein: CASYAKLWAFF.

This clonotype was detected many times. Relative to the germline gene, one junction end is altered; a read error may explain this. This chain links TRBV7-9 with TRBJ2-7, with D unclear. The CDR3 sequence is 15 residues long. Germline lookup yields CDR1 SEHNR and CDR2 FQNEAQ (reference sequence). CDR3 region: CAGSLMASLKYEQYF. CDR3 bases: TGTGCCGGCAGCTTAATGGCCAGTTTAAAGTACGAGCAGTACTTC.

This chain links TRBV12-3 or TRBV12-4 with TRBJ2-2; 8 bases fit TRBD2. The CDR3 sequence is 15 residues long. After removal of 5 bases from V and 8 bases from J, the junction contained 10 bases not matched to a gene. The CDR3 sequence is CASSPGTSGCGELFF. The DNA for the CDR3 is TGTGCCAGCAGTCCCGGGACTAGTGGCTGTGGGGAGCTGTTTTTT.

The count of this clonotype is one. Compared with germline, one end of the junction differs, possibly owing to a read error. This CDR3 reads CASSQDLTSNQSRYF. In nucleotides, the CDR3 is TGTGCCAGTAGCCAAGACCTCACTAGCAATCAGTCCCGGTATTTT. J is TRBJ1-5 and V is TRBV4-2; D gene unclear. The CDR3 loop spans 15 amino acids. Germline values: CDR1 LGHNA, CDR2 YNFKEQ.

The chain links TRBV12-3 or TRBV12-4 to TRBJ1-1; 8 bases match TRBD1. With 8 bases clipped from V and 1 base from J, the junction kept 9 bases outside the gene matches. The CDR3 has 15 amino acids. The CDR3 loop reads CASCPRQGQNTEAFF. The CDR3 nucleotides are TGTGCCAGCTGTCCCCGACAGGGGCAGAACACTGAAGCTTTCTTT.

This clonotype is termed medium-sized. The V gene is TRBV20-1, the J gene TRBJ2-7; the match to TRBD1 covers 8 bases. V was clipped by 3 bases and J by 3 bases; unmatched bases: 10. This CDR3 has 15 residues. From germline, CDR1 is DFQATT and CDR2 SNEGSKA (reference sequence). The CDR3, as DNA: TGCAGTGCTAGGTCCTCAGGGGGCGCGGACTACGAGCAGTACTTC. As protein: CSARSSGGADYEQYF.

CDR3 protein: CASSPRDIHYEQYF. In nucleotides, the CDR3 is TGTGCCAGCAGCCCCAGGGACATCCACTACGAGCAGTACTTC. The chain employs TRBV6-6 and TRBJ2-7; TRBD1 might be the D (6 bases). The CDR3 has 14 amino acids. The V end lost 6 bases, the J end lost 3 bases, and 15 bases lay between the germline ends. Germline CDR1 MNHNY, CDR2 SVGAGI (reference sequence).

This chain uses TRBV12-3 or TRBV12-4 with TRBJ2-7; tentatively, D is TRBD1 (5 bases). V dropped 8 bases and J dropped 9 bases, with 14 bases sitting between them. The CDR3 runs 11 residues. CDR3 sequence: CASRSGPWQYF. In DNA form, the CDR3 reads TGTGCCAGCCGATCAGGGCCGTGGCAGTACTTC.

The V gene is TRBV29-1, the J gene TRBJ2-7; D gene uncertain. This CDR3 is built from 9 residues. The germline V gene has CDR1 SQVTM and CDR2 ANQGSEA. Trimming took off 6 bases at V and 9 bases at J, with 9 bases between the two ends. The CDR3 reads CSVAHVQYF. For the CDR3, the DNA is TGCAGCGTCGCCCATGTGCAGTACTTC.

To note about this clonotype: This may be a read error, as it is one base from a much larger clone. This rearrangement joins TRBV11-2 to TRBJ1-2, with D tentatively TRBD1 (5 bases). V lost 4 bases and J 2 bases, leaving 11 bases between the germline ends. This CDR3 contains 14 residues. Germline CDR1 and CDR2: SGHAT and FQNNGV. CDR3 sequence (DNA): TGTGCCAGCAGCTCTCTATGGGGGAACTATGGCTACACCTTC. Protein: CASSSLWGNYGYTF.

In the case of this clonotype: One end of the junction fails to match germline, which may point to a read error. The chain uses TRBV12-3 or TRBV12-4 and TRBJ2-7, with TRBD1 as a possible D gene (5 bases). The CDR3 loop spans 15 amino acids. The CDR3 spells CTSSLMGQDLSKQYF. As DNA, the CDR3 is TGTACCAGTTCCCTCATGGGGCAGGACCTCAGCAAGCAGTACTTC.